A selection of T cell receptor beta chains follows, all from one sample in a study of blood T cells in healthy people across ages. TCRdb reprocessed the 5' RACE reads with MiXCR, giving one entry per CDR3 protein. The sample shows around 1.5 million distinct CDR3 sequences, about 31% of them seen only once. Sequencing was carried out using blood. The source of these receptors is a woman between 25 and 40 years old in good health. Each CDR3 is given with its conserved first and last residue. Fields, in order: J gene, clone size, D gene, V gene, CDR3 DNA, CDR3 protein. A D gene is named only where the DNA matches it firmly. Clone size is shown for a subset of rows, as once, few, many or a class of expanded clone.

>TRBJ1-2|-|TRBD1|TRBV20-1
TGCAGGGCTAGGACCCACGGACAGGCGACCACCTTC
CRARTHGQATTF
>TRBJ2-1|few|-|TRBV5-1
TGCGCCAGCAGCTTTTACGGGAACAATGAGCAGTTCTTC
CASSFYGNNEQFF
>TRBJ2-7|-|TRBD2|TRBV4-1
TGCGCCAGCAGCCTCACCCTACGGGGACTAGCGCGAGCCTACGAGCAGTACTTC
CASSLTLRGLARAYEQYF
>TRBJ2-1|-|-|TRBV19
TGTGCCAGTAGTGCCCGGGACCCCGGGAATGAGCAGTTCTTC
CASSARDPGNEQFF
>TRBJ2-3|few|-|TRBV10-3
TGTGCCATCAGGGATCAGGGTAGCGCAGATACGCAGTATTTT
CAIRDQGSADTQYF
>TRBJ2-7|-|-|TRBV30
TGTGCCTGGAGGCGGGATTACGAGCAGTACTTC
CAWRRDYEQYF
>TRBJ2-5|-|TRBD2|TRBV6-2/TRBV6-3
TGTGCCAGCAGTACCACCTACCGGGGGGGATCTCAAGAGACCCAGTACTTC
CASSTTYRGGSQETQYF
>TRBJ2-5|few|TRBD2|TRBV3-1
TGTGCCAGCAGCCGGACTAGCGGGAGTGGTGTGGGGGAGACCCAGTACTTC
CASSRTSGSGVGETQYF
>TRBJ1-5|many|-|TRBV20-1
TGCAGTGCTAGAGATGTTCGGACAGAACCAGGATGGGATCAGCCCCAGCATTTT
CSARDVRTEPGWDQPQHF
>TRBJ1-1|few|-|TRBV6-6
TGTGCCAGCAGTTCCACCACAGGGACCACTGAAGCTTTCTTT
CASSSTTGTTEAFF
>TRBJ2-1|few|TRBD2|TRBV11-2
TGTGCCAGCAGCTATCGGGCGGGAGATAACAATGAGCAGTTCTTC
CASSYRAGDNNEQFF
>TRBJ1-1|many|TRBD1|TRBV20-1
TGCAGTGCCTTACAGGGGATGAACACTGAAGCTTTCTTT
CSALQGMNTEAFF
>TRBJ2-7|-|-|TRBV20-1
TGCAGTGCTAGACCTAGCGACCTTCCCTACGAGCAGTACTTC
CSARPSDLPYEQYF
>TRBJ2-1|-|TRBD1|TRBV6-2/TRBV6-3
TGTGCCAGCAGACCCGGGGACAGTGAGCAGTTCTTC
CASRPGDSEQFF
>TRBJ2-7|-|-|TRBV28
TGTGCCAGCACCGAAGTGGGGCTTGGGGCCCCCAACTCCTACGAGCAGTACTTC
CASTEVGLGAPNSYEQYF
>TRBJ2-5|-|TRBD2|TRBV27
TGTGCCAGCAGTGTAATAGCGGGAGCTCTTGAGACCCAGTACTTC
CASSVIAGALETQYF
>TRBJ1-5|-|-|TRBV7-2
TGTGCCAGCAGCTTATTGAGAGTAAATCAGCCCCAGCATTTT
CASSLLRVNQPQHF
>TRBJ2-1|few|TRBD2|TRBV10-3
TGTGCCGTTACTAGCGGGAGGTTCGATGAGCAGTTCTTC
CAVTSGRFDEQFF
>TRBJ2-3|few|-|TRBV7-9
TGTGCCAGCAGCTCCACTCCGGACACCTCGCAGTATTTT
CASSSTPDTSQYF
>TRBJ1-2|-|-|TRBV27
TGTGCCACCTACCAGGGGTTCCCCGGCTACACCTTC
CATYQGFPGYTF
>TRBJ2-3|few|TRBD2|TRBV4-1
TGCGCCAGCAGCCAAGTTGGGAGGGTCCCCCTGGCTACGCAGTATTTT
CASSQVGRVPLATQYF
>TRBJ1-2|-|-|TRBV6-1
TGTGCCAGCAACCCGGATGGGGGCAGCTATGGCTACACCTTC
CASNPDGGSYGYTF
>TRBJ2-7|-|TRBD1|TRBV7-9
TGTGCCAGCAGCTTAAACAGGGGGCTCGCCGAGCAGTACTTC
CASSLNRGLAEQYF
>TRBJ2-1|-|TRBD2|TRBV20-1
TGCAGTGCTAGGGACCGAACTGGCGGGAGGGCTAGGAATGAGCAGTTCTTC
CSARDRTGGRARNEQFF
>TRBJ1-5|-|-|TRBV4-1
TGCGCCAGCAGCCAGCAGGCCAATCAGCCCCAGCATTTT
CASSQQANQPQHF
>TRBJ2-3|few|-|TRBV20-1
TGCAGTGCTAGAGATCGGGTGAGGCTAGCGCGCACAGATACGCAGTATTTT
CSARDRVRLARTDTQYF
>TRBJ2-5|-|-|TRBV11-2
TGTGCCAGCAGCTCGACTATCACCCAAGAGACCCAGTACTTC
CASSSTITQETQYF
>TRBJ1-1|few|-|TRBV6-2/TRBV6-3
TGTGCCAGCAGCGTTAGGAGGGGGTTGGGCACTGAAGCTTTCTTT
CASSVRRGLGTEAFF
>TRBJ2-2|-|-|TRBV21-1
TGTGCCAGCAGCAAATTATGGGGGGCGAACACCGGGGAGCTGTTTTTT
CASSKLWGANTGELFF
>TRBJ2-7|-|TRBD2|TRBV7-9
TGTGCCAGCAGCTTCCCCGGGACTAACTCATACGAGCAGTACTTC
CASSFPGTNSYEQYF
>TRBJ2-1|-|-|TRBV27
TGTGCCAGCAGTTTAAGGGACCCAGGGTTCGATGAGCAGTTCTTC
CASSLRDPGFDEQFF
>TRBJ2-7|-|TRBD1|TRBV27
TGTGCCAGCAGTAAACCCGGGACAGGGTTCACCGAGCAGTACTTC
CASSKPGTGFTEQYF
>TRBJ2-3|many|-|TRBV20-1
TGCAGTGCAGATAACCAGGGAACAGATACGCAGTATTTT
CSADNQGTDTQYF
>TRBJ2-7|-|-|TRBV4-1
TGCGCCAGCAGCCAGCACGCGGGCTACGAGCAGTACTTC
CASSQHAGYEQYF
>TRBJ1-1|-|-|TRBV28
TGTGCCAGCAGTTTATCCCGGACCGATTTCATGAACACTGAAGCTTTCTTT
CASSLSRTDFMNTEAFF
>TRBJ2-1|-|TRBD1|TRBV6-5
TGTGCCAGCAGTTACGAGACAGGGGGCGCACTGAGTGAGCAGTTCTTC
CASSYETGGALSEQFF
>TRBJ1-5|-|TRBD1|TRBV6-1
TGTGCCAGCAGGGGTCAGGGGGCGGCCTATCAGCCCCAGCATTTT
CASRGQGAAYQPQHF
>TRBJ1-1|once|TRBD1|TRBV6-1
TGTGCCAGCAGTGCCTCCCGTTGGGGACAGGGGAAGCCTGAAGCTTTCTTT
CASSASRWGQGKPEAFF
>TRBJ2-7|few|TRBD2|TRBV12-3/TRBV12-4
TGTGCCAGCAGTTTTGGAGACGGGGGGGCCTACGAGCAGTACTTC
CASSFGDGGAYEQYF
>TRBJ2-7|-|TRBD1|TRBV7-9
TGTGCCAGCAGCCGCCTAGGACAGGGGCCATCCTACGAGCAGTACTTC
CASSRLGQGPSYEQYF
>TRBJ1-1|once|-|TRBV2
TGTGCCAGCAGAACAGCCATGAACACTGAAGCTTTCTTT
CASRTAMNTEAFF
>TRBJ2-5|-|-|TRBV7-9
TGTGCCAGCAGCACACCCCTGGCCCGGGAAGAGACCCAGTACTTC
CASSTPLAREETQYF
>TRBJ2-3|-|-|TRBV7-8
TGTGCCAGCAGCCACCGGAGAGAAGCAGATACGCAGTATTTT
CASSHRREADTQYF
>TRBJ2-7|few|TRBD1|TRBV5-1
TGCGCCAGCAGCTTCACCTGGGACAGAATCTCCTACGAGCAGTACTTC
CASSFTWDRISYEQYF